Listed here are 3 T cell receptor beta chains from one sample, sequenced in a study of cytomegalovirus exposure and HLA in healthy donors. The assay was immunoSEQ multiplex PCR, and TCRdb's table has in-frame clones only and misses some. The sample records 100,000 to 150,000 clones, 95% to 96% being singletons. Sequencing was performed on PBMCs. Source of these receptors: a man aged 18 to 30 in good health and CMV-seronegative.

This clone was observed a single time. This chain links TRBV6-6 with TRBJ1-1, with 8 bases matching TRBD1. V was clipped by 9 bases and J by 4 bases; unmatched bases: 4. The CDR3 has 12 residues. Germline CDR1 MNHNY, CDR2 SVGAGI (reference sequence). The CDR3: CASQGAGTEAFF. Written as DNA, the CDR3 is TGTGCCAGTCAGGGGGCGGGCACTGAAGCTTTCTTT.

The V gene is TRBV6-5, the J gene TRBJ2-7, with D perhaps TRBD1 (5 bases). The CDR3 runs to 15 residues. Trimming pared 5 bases from V and 1 base from J, leaving 15 bases between. Germline V gene sequence: CDR1 MNHEY, CDR2 SVGAGI. The CDR3 loop reads CASSRPPGASYEQYF. CDR3 sequence (DNA): TGTGCCAGCAGTCGCCCTCCTGGGGCTTCCTACGAGCAGTACTTC.

The rearrangement joins TRBV4-2 to TRBJ2-3, with 12 bases fitting TRBD2. This CDR3 comprises 16 residues. V was pared by 5 bases and J by 5 bases, with 8 bases of the junction left unmatched. Germline CDR1 is LGHNA and CDR2 is YNFKEQ. The CDR3 DNA reads as TGTGCCAGCAGCTCCCGACTAGCGGGAGCGATAGATACGCAGTATTTT. Translation: CASSSRLAGAIDTQYF.